These T cell receptor beta chains were read from a single sample in a study of T cell repertoires in cytomegalovirus infection. TCRdb re-analysed the reads in MiXCR, keeping a single row per CDR3 protein. This sample has over 95,000 distinct CDR3 sequences; 30% to 35% occur once, and the top ten carry roughly 40%. These TCRs' antigens remain unknown. This specimen was CD8+ T cells from cultured PBMCs, taken from culture after CMV antigen stimulation. All receptors derive from a human donor in good health (CMV status not recorded). Some clones in this sample may be carry-over from other donors' samples. Each CDR3 is given with its conserved first and last residue. Fields, in order: D gene, J gene, V gene, clone size, CDR3 protein, CDR3 DNA. The D gene is left open where the match is weak. Expanded clones are given a class, and other clones once, few, many or no size at all.

d_gene: NA; j_gene: TRBJ2-1; v_gene: TRBV12-3/TRBV12-4; abundance: NA; CDR3aa: CASSVAYNEQFF; CDR3nt: TGTGCCAGCAGTGTTGCCTACAATGAGCAGTTCTTC
d_gene: TRBD2; j_gene: TRBJ2-1; v_gene: TRBV7-4; abundance: NA; CDR3aa: CASSPGLAVEQFF; CDR3nt: TGTGCCAGCAGCCCAGGACTAGCGGTCGAGCAGTTCTTC
d_gene: NA; j_gene: TRBJ1-1; v_gene: TRBV6-2/TRBV6-3; abundance: NA; CDR3aa: CASSARWNTEAFF; CDR3nt: TGTGCCAGCAGCGCACGGTGGAACACTGAAGCTTTCTTT
d_gene: NA; j_gene: TRBJ2-1; v_gene: TRBV6-6; abundance: few; CDR3aa: CASSYEGVEEQFF; CDR3nt: TGTGCCAGCAGTTACGAAGGGGTTGAGGAGCAGTTCTTC
d_gene: TRBD1; j_gene: TRBJ2-5; v_gene: TRBV5-1; abundance: NA; CDR3aa: CASSTGTGAHIGETQYF; CDR3nt: TGCGCCAGCAGCACCGGGACAGGGGCTCATATAGGAGAGACCCAGTACTTC
d_gene: NA; j_gene: TRBJ2-3; v_gene: TRBV4-1; abundance: few; CDR3aa: CASSQEEGLRVFTDTQYF; CDR3nt: TGCGCCAGCAGCCAAGAAGAAGGTCTGAGGGTGTTTACAGATACGCAGTATTTT
d_gene: NA; j_gene: TRBJ2-1; v_gene: TRBV12-3/TRBV12-4; abundance: few; CDR3aa: CASSSTDYNEQFF; CDR3nt: TGTGCCAGCAGTTCTACAGACTACAATGAGCAGTTCTTC
d_gene: NA; j_gene: TRBJ2-1; v_gene: TRBV2; abundance: many; CDR3aa: CASSLPRGAPTYNEQFF; CDR3nt: TGTGCCAGCAGTCTTCCAAGAGGGGCTCCGACGTACAATGAGCAGTTCTTC
d_gene: TRBD2; j_gene: TRBJ2-1; v_gene: TRBV7-8; abundance: many; CDR3aa: CASSSALAGGPEQFF; CDR3nt: TGTGCCAGCAGCTCCGCCCTAGCGGGGGGGCCGGAGCAGTTCTTC
d_gene: NA; j_gene: TRBJ2-6; v_gene: TRBV6-5; abundance: few; CDR3aa: CASSGQSYNVLTF; CDR3nt: TGTGCCAGCTCAGGACAGAGTTATAACGTCCTGACTTTC
d_gene: NA; j_gene: TRBJ1-1; v_gene: TRBV5-6; abundance: NA; CDR3aa: CASNFGGNTEAFF; CDR3nt: TGTGCCAGCAACTTTGGGGGCAACACTGAAGCTTTCTTT
d_gene: NA; j_gene: TRBJ1-5; v_gene: TRBV28; abundance: NA; CDR3aa: CASSSPGQPQHF; CDR3nt: TGTGCCAGCAGTTCCCCAGGGCAGCCCCAGCATTTT
d_gene: TRBD1; j_gene: TRBJ1-6; v_gene: TRBV2; abundance: NA; CDR3aa: CASSNRDSSYNSPLHF; CDR3nt: TGTGCCTCCTCCAATCGGGACAGCTCCTATAATTCACCCCTCCACTTT
d_gene: NA; j_gene: TRBJ1-5; v_gene: TRBV7-8; abundance: NA; CDR3aa: CASSPGDSSNQPQHF; CDR3nt: TGTGCCAGCAGCCCTGGCGATAGTAGCAATCAGCCCCAGCATTTT
d_gene: NA; j_gene: TRBJ1-5; v_gene: TRBV24-1; abundance: NA; CDR3aa: CATVGDSNQPQHF; CDR3nt: TGTGCCACAGTGGGGGACAGCAATCAGCCCCAGCATTTT
d_gene: NA; j_gene: TRBJ2-1; v_gene: TRBV20-1; abundance: once; CDR3aa: CSARTSQGGYNEQFF; CDR3nt: TGCAGTGCTAGGACTAGCCAGGGGGGGTACAATGAGCAGTTCTTC
d_gene: NA; j_gene: TRBJ2-7; v_gene: TRBV10-3; abundance: NA; CDR3aa: CATSIGDYEQYF; CDR3nt: TGTGCCACAAGTATAGGGGACTACGAGCAGTACTTC
d_gene: NA; j_gene: TRBJ2-5; v_gene: TRBV5-1; abundance: NA; CDR3aa: CASSTLGTSQETQYF; CDR3nt: TGCGCCAGCAGCACTCTCGGGACATCTCAAGAGACCCAGTACTTC
d_gene: NA; j_gene: TRBJ1-1; v_gene: TRBV4-1; abundance: NA; CDR3aa: CASSHATSLENTEAFF; CDR3nt: TGCGCCAGCAGCCACGCAACCAGCCTAGAGAACACTGAAGCTTTCTTT
d_gene: NA; j_gene: TRBJ2-3; v_gene: TRBV27; abundance: NA; CDR3aa: CASGTGGGSDTQYF; CDR3nt: TGTGCCAGCGGAACAGGGGGGGGATCAGATACGCAGTATTTT
d_gene: TRBD1; j_gene: TRBJ2-1; v_gene: TRBV7-6; abundance: many; CDR3aa: CASSLSRYRDRGPGEQFF; CDR3nt: TGTGCCAGCAGCTTATCGCGATACCGGGACAGGGGGCCGGGTGAGCAGTTCTTC
d_gene: NA; j_gene: TRBJ1-6; v_gene: TRBV11-3; abundance: NA; CDR3aa: CASSETGSNSPLHF; CDR3nt: TGTGCCAGCAGCGAAACAGGGTCGAATTCACCCCTCCACTTT
d_gene: NA; j_gene: TRBJ2-6; v_gene: TRBV4-1; abundance: many; CDR3aa: CASSQDPPSGANVLTF; CDR3nt: TGCGCCAGCAGCCAAGATCCCCCCTCTGGGGCCAACGTCCTGACTTTC
d_gene: NA; j_gene: TRBJ2-1; v_gene: TRBV7-2; abundance: NA; CDR3aa: CASSNPRGLSF; CDR3nt: TGTGCCAGCAGCAACCCCAGGGGCTTATCCTTC
d_gene: TRBD1; j_gene: TRBJ2-7; v_gene: TRBV7-3; abundance: many; CDR3aa: CASSPQGMMNEQYF; CDR3nt: TGTGCCAGCAGCCCACAGGGGATGATGAACGAGCAGTACTTC
d_gene: TRBD1; j_gene: TRBJ1-2; v_gene: TRBV6-1; abundance: few; CDR3aa: CASSETRTGGAGYGYTF; CDR3nt: TGTGCCAGCAGCGAAACCAGGACAGGGGGCGCTGGGTATGGCTACACCTTC
d_gene: NA; j_gene: TRBJ1-3; v_gene: TRBV7-2; abundance: NA; CDR3aa: CASSPDRNKLPSGNTIYF; CDR3nt: TGTGCCAGCAGCCCAGACAGAAACAAACTACCCTCTGGAAACACCATATATTTT
d_gene: NA; j_gene: TRBJ2-1; v_gene: TRBV4-1; abundance: once; CDR3aa: CATGGGADNEQFF; CDR3nt: TGCGCCACGGGGGGCGGCGCCGACAATGAGCAGTTCTTC
d_gene: TRBD1; j_gene: TRBJ1-3; v_gene: TRBV11-2; abundance: NA; CDR3aa: CASSTADRGRNGNTIYF; CDR3nt: TGTGCCAGCAGTACAGCCGACAGGGGTCGGAATGGAAACACCATATATTTT
d_gene: TRBD2; j_gene: TRBJ2-7; v_gene: TRBV5-1; abundance: NA; CDR3aa: CASSFSGGTFYEQYF; CDR3nt: TGCGCCAGCAGCTTTAGCGGGGGGACCTTCTACGAGCAGTACTTC
d_gene: TRBD1; j_gene: TRBJ1-6; v_gene: TRBV28; abundance: many; CDR3aa: CASSRETGYMLNSPLHF; CDR3nt: TGTGCCAGCAGCCGTGAGACAGGGTACATGCTTAATTCACCCCTCCACTTT